The 9 T cell receptor beta chains given below trace back to one sample, sequenced in a study of OX40 agonist ivuxolimab in advanced cancers. TCRdb's copy holds only in-frame clones and misses some; the assay was immunoSEQ multiplex PCR. This repertoire shows 65,000 to 75,000 clones, more than 70% found once; its top ten account for 0.85% to 1.2%. The source material was CD4+ or CD8+ T cells sorted from blood, sampled in a trial of the OX40 agonist ivuxolimab. These receptors originate from an adult with an advanced solid tumor such as melanoma, head and neck, liver or kidney cancer.

The genes are TRBV30 and TRBJ2-3; a possible D gene is TRBD1 (6 bases). The CDR3 covers 11 residues. The V gene's germline CDR1 is GTSNPN and CDR2 SVGIG (reference sequence). V lost 5 bases, J lost 5 bases, and 8 bases lay in between. This chain's CDR3 is CAWGGKDTQYF. In DNA, the CDR3 is TGTGCCTGGGGGGGCAAAGATACGCAGTATTTT.

The chain is built from TRBV19 and TRBJ2-5, with D possibly matching TRBD1 (6 bases). The V end lost 7 bases, the J end lost 5 bases, and 17 bases lay between the germline ends. This CDR3 is built from 14 residues. CDR1 is LNHDA and CDR2 is SQIVND in the germline V gene (reference sequence). CDR3 nucleotide sequence: TGTGCCAGTATTCTCTCAGGGGTCGGGGAGACCCAGTACTTC. Its protein is CASILSGVGETQYF.

The V call is TRBV10-3, the J call TRBJ2-7, with D hard to call. This CDR3 contains 13 residues. Germline loops: CDR1 ENHRY, CDR2 SYGVKD. The V end was cut by 0 bases, the J end by 6 bases, with 9 bases between. The CDR3 spells CAISESPLGEQYF. The CDR3 DNA is TGTGCCATCAGTGAGTCCCCCCTCGGCGAGCAGTACTTC.

V usage is TRBV7-9 and J usage is TRBJ2-2, with 7 bases aligning to TRBD1. The CDR3 is made up of 14 amino acids. Germline V gene sequence: CDR1 SEHNR, CDR2 FQNEAQ (reference sequence). V dropped 5 bases and J dropped 4; count of bases not matched to a gene: 4. CDR3 region: CASSEGQPTGELFF. In nucleotides, the CDR3 is TGTGCCAGCAGCGAGGGACAGCCCACCGGGGAGCTGTTTTTT.

As for this clone: At one end the junction does not follow the germline gene, possibly because of a read error. The chain recombines TRBV28 with TRBJ2-7; D possibly corresponds to TRBD2 (6 bases). Germline-derived CDR1 and CDR2 are MDHEN and SYDVKM. The CDR3 length is 12 residues. CDR3 region: CASSFLGGAIIF. CDR3 nucleotides: TGTGCCAGCAGTTTCCTCGGGGGAGCCATTATCTTC.

CDR3 sequence: CASSLDRVTGELFF. CDR3 bases: TGCGCCAGCAGCTTGGACAGGGTCACCGGGGAGCTGTTTTTT. The rearrangement uses TRBV5-1 and TRBJ2-2; possibly TRBD1 for D (6 bases). The CDR3 runs 14 residues. V lost 0 bases and J 4 bases, leaving 7 bases between the germline ends. Per germline, CDR1 SGHRS and CDR2 YFSETQ.

The chain combines TRBV19 with TRBJ1-2; the D is unclear. Trimming left V 3 bases short and J 1 base short, with 12 bases between. Germline loops: CDR1 LNHDA, CDR2 SQIVND (reference sequence). The CDR3 has 15 residues. CDR3 DNA: TGTGCCAGTAGTATTGGGCAGCAAATTAACTATGGCTACACCTTC. It translates to CASSIGQQINYGYTF.

The chain links TRBV19 to TRBJ2-3, with D perhaps TRBD1 (5 bases). V lost 5 bases to trimming and J lost 2 bases, with 23 bases between them. The CDR3 extends over 18 amino acids. Germline loops: CDR1 LNHDA, CDR2 SQIVND (reference sequence). CDR3 nucleotides: TGTGCCAGTAGTCCCCGGTCAGGGCCGCGCCTATTCACAGATACGCAGTATTTT. The encoded protein is CASSPRSGPRLFTDTQYF.

The V and J genes are TRBV7-8 and TRBJ1-2; TRBD1 is a possible D gene (5 bases). Deletions cut 1 base from V and 9 bases from J, with 15 bases between. CDR3 length equals 14 residues. CDR1 and CDR2 (germline): SGHVS, FQNEAQ. DNA of the CDR3: TGTGCCAGCAGCTTAGAGGGGCACCTCCGGCGCTACACCTTC. It specifies CASSLEGHLRRYTF.